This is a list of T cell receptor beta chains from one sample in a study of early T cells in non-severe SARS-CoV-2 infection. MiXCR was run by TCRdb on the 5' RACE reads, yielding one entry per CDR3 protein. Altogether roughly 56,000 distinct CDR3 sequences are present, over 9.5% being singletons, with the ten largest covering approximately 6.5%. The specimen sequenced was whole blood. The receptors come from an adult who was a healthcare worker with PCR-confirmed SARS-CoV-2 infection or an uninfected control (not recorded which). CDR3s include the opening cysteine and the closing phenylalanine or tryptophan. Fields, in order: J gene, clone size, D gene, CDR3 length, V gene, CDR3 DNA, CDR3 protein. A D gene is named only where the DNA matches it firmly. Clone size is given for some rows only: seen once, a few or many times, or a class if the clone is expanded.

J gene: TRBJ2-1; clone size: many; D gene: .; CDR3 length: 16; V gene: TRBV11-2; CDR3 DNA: TGTGCCAGCAGGAGACAGGGGACTAGAATTTACAATGAGCAGTTCTTC; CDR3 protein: CASRRQGTRIYNEQFF
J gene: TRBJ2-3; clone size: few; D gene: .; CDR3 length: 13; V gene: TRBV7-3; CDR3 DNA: TGTGCCAGCAGCTTAAGCAGAACAGATACGCAGTATTTT; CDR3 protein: CASSLSRTDTQYF
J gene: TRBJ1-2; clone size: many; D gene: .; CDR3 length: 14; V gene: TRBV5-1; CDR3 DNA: TGCGCCAGCAGCTTGGGTGAGCCGGGCTATGGCTACACCTTC; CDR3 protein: CASSLGEPGYGYTF
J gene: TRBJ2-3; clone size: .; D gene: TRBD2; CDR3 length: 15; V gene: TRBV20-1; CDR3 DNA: TGCAGTGCTCCCCTAGCGGGACATCAGGAAGATACGCAGTATTTT; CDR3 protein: CSAPLAGHQEDTQYF
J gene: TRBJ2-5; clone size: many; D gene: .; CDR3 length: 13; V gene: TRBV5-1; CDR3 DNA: TGCGCCAGCAGCTTCGAAGGGGCTGAGACCCAGTACTTC; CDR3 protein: CASSFEGAETQYF
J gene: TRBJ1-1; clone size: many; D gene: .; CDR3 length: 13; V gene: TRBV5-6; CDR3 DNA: TGTGCCACCCGCAGGGATCTAAACACTGAAGCTTTCTTT; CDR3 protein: CATRRDLNTEAFF
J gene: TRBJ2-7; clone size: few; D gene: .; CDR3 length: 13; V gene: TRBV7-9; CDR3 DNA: TGTGCCAGCAGCGTTGGACTGGCGGTCGAGCAGTACTTC; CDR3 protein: CASSVGLAVEQYF
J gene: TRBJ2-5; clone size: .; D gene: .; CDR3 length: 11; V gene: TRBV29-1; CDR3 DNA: TGCAGCGCGGAGTTAACGGAGACCCAGTACTTC; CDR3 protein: CSAELTETQYF
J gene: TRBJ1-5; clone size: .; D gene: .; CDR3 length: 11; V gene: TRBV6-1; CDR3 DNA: TGTGCCAGCAGGCGGGAAGGGGCCCAGCATTTT; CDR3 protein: CASRREGAQHF
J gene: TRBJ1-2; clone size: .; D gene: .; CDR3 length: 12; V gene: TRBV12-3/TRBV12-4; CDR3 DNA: TGTGCCAGCAGGGGGAGCCTCTATGGCTACACCTTC; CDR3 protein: CASRGSLYGYTF
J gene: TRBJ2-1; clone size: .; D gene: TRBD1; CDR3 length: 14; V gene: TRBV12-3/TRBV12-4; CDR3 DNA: TGTGCCAGCAGTTCTACGGGACAGCACAATGAGCAGTTCTTC; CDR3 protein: CASSSTGQHNEQFF
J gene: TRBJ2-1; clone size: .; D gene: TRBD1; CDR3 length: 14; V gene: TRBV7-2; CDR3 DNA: TGTGCCAGCAACCGGGACAGGGCTGTAAATGAGCAGTTCTTC; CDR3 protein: CASNRDRAVNEQFF
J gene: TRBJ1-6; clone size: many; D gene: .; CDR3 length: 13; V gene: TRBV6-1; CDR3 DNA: TGTGCCAGCAGTGAAAAGGCGAATTCACCCCTCCACTTT; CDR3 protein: CASSEKANSPLHF
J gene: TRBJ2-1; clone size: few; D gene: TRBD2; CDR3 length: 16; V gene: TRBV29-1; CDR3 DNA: TGCAGCGCCCGAAGGAGCGGGACGTACTCCTACAATGAGCAGTTCTTC; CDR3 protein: CSARRSGTYSYNEQFF
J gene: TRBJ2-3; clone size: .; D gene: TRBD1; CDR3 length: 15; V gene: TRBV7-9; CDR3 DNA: TGTGCCAGCACCACCAACGGACAGGGAACAGATACGCAGTATTTT; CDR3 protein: CASTTNGQGTDTQYF
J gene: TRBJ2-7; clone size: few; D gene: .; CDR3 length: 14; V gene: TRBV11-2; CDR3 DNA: TGTGCCAGCAGCTTGTGGACAGTCCCCTACGAGCAGTACTTC; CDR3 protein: CASSLWTVPYEQYF
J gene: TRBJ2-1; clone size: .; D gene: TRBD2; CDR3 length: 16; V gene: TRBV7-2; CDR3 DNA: TGTGCCAGCAGCCTTGCTAGCGGGAGTTCCTACAATGAGCAGTTCTTC; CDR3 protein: CASSLASGSSYNEQFF
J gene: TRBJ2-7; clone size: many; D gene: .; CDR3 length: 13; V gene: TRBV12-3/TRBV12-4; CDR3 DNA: TGTGCCAGCAGGAGCAGGGATACCTACGAGCAGTACTTC; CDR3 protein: CASRSRDTYEQYF
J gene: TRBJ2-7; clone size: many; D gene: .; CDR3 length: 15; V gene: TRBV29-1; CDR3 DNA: TGCAGCGTTGACCTCCAGGGCCAAGGCTCCTACGAGCAGTACTTC; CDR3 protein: CSVDLQGQGSYEQYF